This record covers a single TCR beta chain. Its antigen is unidentified. This sample was taken from a study of blood T cells in healthy people across ages. Primers used in a second PCR of about 7 to 12 cycles were a sample-barcoded 5' primer and a J-beta primer mix. Using its own MiXCR run on the 5' RACE reads, TCRdb lists one record per CDR3 protein. The sample lists about 630,000 distinct CDR3 sequences, under 25% seen once, with 3.6% in the top ten. The V gene's germline CDR1 is LGHNT and CDR2 FRNRAP. The CDR3 has 13 amino acids. With 1 base clipped from V and 5 bases from J, the junction kept 1 base outside the gene matches. Study results and caveats: TCR beta diversity correlated strongly with naive T cell percentage.

The sample consisted of blood. The TCR originated in a man between 65 and 85 years old in good health. V and J are TRBV12-5 and TRBJ2-5, with 7 bases aligning to TRBD1. The CDR3 DNA is TGTGCTAGTGGTTTGGACAGGGGTGAGACCCAGTACTTC. Protein: CASGLDRGETQYF.